These 12 T cell receptor beta chains originate from one sample sequenced in a study of blood T cells in healthy people across ages. A second PCR, run for about 7 to 11 cycles, used a sample-barcoded 5' primer plus a J-beta primer mix. TCRdb re-derived calls from the 5' RACE reads in MiXCR, one entry per CDR3 protein. The repertoire includes approximately 1,000,000 distinct CDR3 sequences, 30% to 40% of them detected once, and about 12% sits in the top ten. The sequenced sample consisted of blood. The receptors were gathered from a young man in good health.

Only a few counts were recorded for this clonotype. The CDR3 DNA reads as TGTGCCAGCAGTCTTACGGTAGCTCGGGAGACCCAGTACTTC. Its translation: CASSLTVARETQYF. The chain joins TRBV12-3 or TRBV12-4 to TRBJ2-5; no firm D call. Trimming left V 5 bases short and J 5 bases short, with 15 bases between. This CDR3 is built from 14 residues.

This clonotype was picked up a small number of times. V is TRBV30 and J is TRBJ2-3, with D possibly TRBD1 on 5 matching bases. The CDR3 has 14 residues. Germline values: CDR1 GTSNPN, CDR2 SVGIG (reference sequence). V was pared by 0 bases and J by 4 bases, with 11 bases between. The CDR3: CAWSVRTSADTQYF. CDR3 in DNA: TGTGCCTGGAGTGTAAGGACATCGGCAGATACGCAGTATTTT.

This chain links TRBV12-3 or TRBV12-4 with TRBJ2-5; 8 nucleotides align to TRBD1. This CDR3 has 13 amino acids. Unmatched junction bases numbered 5, after V lost 6 bases and J lost 5 bases. The CDR3 DNA sequence: TGTGCCAGCAGGGACAGACAGGGGGAGACCCAGTACTTC. Translating it yields CASRDRQGETQYF.

V is TRBV9 and J is TRBJ2-1, with D maybe TRBD1 (6 bases). The J call is uncertain, as TRBJ2-7 better fits the DNA end. The CDR3 runs to 14 residues. Looked up from germline, CDR1 is SGDLS and CDR2 is YYNGEE. The CDR3 loop is CASSSRDTVNEQYF. The CDR3 DNA is TGTGCCAGCAGCAGCCGGGACACAGTCAATGAGCAGTACTTC.

This chain connects TRBV29-1 to TRBJ2-1, with 7 bases aligning to TRBD1. CDR1 SQVTM and CDR2 ANQGSEA come from the germline V gene. V dropped 2 bases and J dropped 2; count of bases not matched to a gene: 6. This CDR3 is 15 amino acids long. The chain's CDR3 is CSVERQGAAYNEQFF. In nucleotides, the CDR3 is TGCAGCGTTGAACGACAGGGAGCGGCCTACAATGAGCAGTTCTTC.

Details on this clonotype: A junction end diverges from the germline sequence, so it may reflect a read error. The J gene is TRBJ2-7, the V gene TRBV29-1; D remains unclear. The CDR3 is 12 residues long. CDR1 and CDR2 from the germline V gene are SQVTM and ANQGSEA. This CDR3 reads CSVEDPPASQYF. The CDR3 DNA reads TGCAGCGTGGAAGATCCGCCTGCATCACAGTACTTC.

This clonotype was observed once. Being one base from a much bigger clone, this may be a read error. The rearrangement joins TRBV5-1 to TRBJ1-2; 11 bases map to TRBD1. CDR1 is SGHRS and CDR2 is YFSETQ in the germline V gene. This CDR3 contains 15 residues. The CDR3, as DNA: TGCGCCAGCAGCTCTGGGACAGGGGGTAACTATGGCCACACCTTC. Protein sequence: CASSSGTGGNYGHTF.

In its sample, this clonotype was seen a few times. The J gene is TRBJ1-2, the V gene TRBV7-2; TRBD1 matches 10 bases. V dropped 1 base and J dropped 6; count of bases not matched to a gene: 8. This CDR3 is built from 16 residues. Germline V gene data show CDR1 as SGHTA and CDR2 as FQGNSA. CDR3 DNA: TGTGCCAGCAGCTTAGAATGGGACAGGGGAAAGAATGGCTACACCTTC. As protein: CASSLEWDRGKNGYTF.

The V call is TRBV5-6, the J call TRBJ2-7; 7 nucleotides match TRBD2. Germline V CDR1 and CDR2: SGHDT, YYEEEE. V was pared by 4 bases and J by 1 base, with 2 bases of the junction left unmatched. CDR3 length: 13 residues. The CDR3 sequence: CASSGRGSYEQYF. In nucleotides, the CDR3 is TGTGCCAGCAGCGGGAGGGGTTCCTACGAGCAGTACTTC.

This clonotype was observed a few times. V gene TRBV20-1 combines with J gene TRBJ2-1; D possibly matches TRBD1 or TRBD2 (5 bases each). The germline V gene encodes CDR1 DFQATT and CDR2 SNEGSKA (reference sequence). Trimming shortened V by 6 bases and J by 4 bases, and 13 bases separated the two germline ends. This CDR3 has 13 amino acids. CDR3 region: CSATGAPYNEQFF. The CDR3 coding sequence is TGCAGTGCGACCGGGGCCCCATACAATGAGCAGTTCTTC.

This clonotype was recorded at least ten times. The rearrangement links TRBV27 to TRBJ2-1, with D hard to call. The CDR3 runs 15 residues. Germline CDR1 reads MNHEY; CDR2 reads SMNVEV (reference sequence). Trimming cost V 4 bases and J 2 bases, with 12 bases left between them. The CDR3 sequence: CASSSSPSPYNEQFF. DNA for the CDR3: TGTGCCAGCAGTTCCTCTCCCTCCCCCTACAATGAGCAGTTCTTC.

The V call is TRBV7-3, the J call TRBJ1-6, with D tentatively TRBD1 (5 bases). Looked up from germline, CDR1 is SGHTA and CDR2 is FQGTGA. V was clipped by 6 bases and J by 11 bases, with 14 bases between them. There are 13 residues in the CDR3. CDR3 sequence reads: CASRSNPGAPLHF. Here the CDR3 DNA reads TGTGCCAGCAGATCTAATCCGGGGGCACCCCTCCACTTT.